The 26 T cell receptor beta chains below all came from one sample that was sequenced in a study of T cell clonality in common variable immunodeficiency. Profiling relied on immunoSEQ multiplex PCR, and the TCRdb table lists in-frame clones only, not all of them. Reported are some 52,000 clones, none seen only once; the ten largest carry 3% to 3.5%. Sequencing input: peripheral blood mononuclear cells. The receptors here all came from a person aged 18 to 70 in good health.

This clone was seen at least ten times. The CDR3 goes on 3 residues after the read ends, and that part is filled in from the germline J gene. This chain links TRBV2 with TRBJ2-2; 9 bases are shared with TRBD1. This CDR3 has 14 amino acids. CDR1 is SNHLY and CDR2 is FYNNEI in the germline V gene. Trimming at V came to 6 bases and at J to 7 bases, leaving 6 bases not matched to a gene. The CDR3 loop reads CASRTGQGSGELFF. Partial CDR3 DNA: TGTGCCAGCAGGACGGGACAGGGCAGCGGGGAG.

About this clone itself: The CDR3 goes on 3 residues after the read ends, and that part is filled in from the germline J gene. This rearrangement joins TRBV29-1 to TRBJ2-5; TRBD2 matches at 8 bases. This CDR3 has 16 residues. Germline assignment: CDR1 SQVTM and CDR2 ANQGSEA. The DNA read from the CDR3 is TGCAGCGTTTTGCCTTCATGGAGCGGGAGCACAGATACC. It specifies CSVLPSWSGSTDT. In full, the CDR3 is CSVLPSWSGSTDTQYF.

Ten or more counts support this clone. The DNA ends 3 residues before the CDR3 does, and the rest of the CDR3 is filled in from the germline J gene. This chain joins TRBV7-4 and TRBJ1-1; no clear D gene. CDR3 size: 11 residues. Germline V gene lookup returns CDR1 SGHVT and CDR2 SQSDAQ. CDR3 sequence: CASSPRWHAFF. The sequenced CDR3 bases are TGTGCCAGCAGCCCCCGATGGCAC.

Many counts were recorded for this clone. Read data end 3 residues before the CDR3 end; the end is taken from the germline J gene. The chain joins TRBV6-1 to TRBJ2-3; 10 bases agree with TRBD2. Germline lookup yields CDR1 MNHNS and CDR2 SASEGT. The CDR3 loop spans 15 amino acids. The CDR3 region is CASSGVAGGGETQYF. The CDR3 DNA, read in part, is TGTGCCAGCAGTGGAGTAGCGGGAGGAGGAGAGACG.

This clone was picked up many times. The sequenced fragment ends 3 residues before the CDR3 boundary, so the rest is inferred from the germline J gene. This rearrangement joins TRBV5-4 to TRBJ2-3, with 14 bases fitting TRBD2. The CDR3 has 16 amino acids. Germline-derived CDR1 and CDR2 are SGHNT and YYREEE (reference sequence). Trimming removed 4 bases from V and 4 bases from J; junction bases left unmatched: 5. Incomplete CDR3 DNA: TGTGCCAGCAGCACTGGGACTAGCGGGAGAGCAGATACG. It encodes CASSTGTSGRADT. The full-length CDR3 reads as CASSTGTSGRADTQYF.

At least ten counts were recorded for this clone. The read falls 3 residues short of the CDR3 end, and the missing part is taken from the germline J gene. This chain uses TRBV13 with TRBJ1-3; a possible D gene is TRBD1 (6 bases). The V and J ends lost 3 bases and 4 bases respectively, with 7 bases between them. Germline lookup yields CDR1 PRHDT and CDR2 FYEKMQ (reference sequence). This CDR3 is built from 13 residues. CDR3 in amino acids: CASSFGQGNTIYF. The DNA read from the CDR3 is TGTGCCAGCAGCTTTGGACAGGGAAACACC.

This clone was observed many times. The CDR3 end is not reached by the read, which stops 3 residues before it; the germline J gene fills it in. The rearrangement links TRBV29-1 to TRBJ2-7; 8 bases fit TRBD2. CDR3 length equals 15 residues. In germline, CDR1 is SQVTM, CDR2 ANQGSEA. V lost 7 bases and J lost 0; bases outside the gene matches: 11. CDR3 residues: CSARVAGPSSYEQYF. The DNA read from the CDR3 is TGCAGCGCACGGGTAGCGGGGCCCAGCTCCTACGAG.

This clone has ten or more counts. The read finishes 3 residues shy of the CDR3 end, and the germline J gene is used to complete it. V and J are TRBV4-1 and TRBJ2-1, with TRBD1 matching 10 bases. Germline trimming cut 2 bases from V and 3 bases from J; bases unmatched to any gene: 7. CDR3 size: 17 residues. Germline CDR1 and CDR2: MGHRA and YSYEKL. The CDR3 bases that were read are TGCGCCAGCAGCCAACCCCCGGGACAGGGGTTCTACAATGAG. Translated, it gives CASSQPPGQGFYNE. The whole CDR3 reads CASSQPPGQGFYNEQFF.

This clone has at least ten counts. The read terminates 3 residues before the CDR3 end, so the remaining end is supplied by the germline J gene. The chain uses TRBV19 and TRBJ2-2, with 9 bases identical to TRBD2. J gave up 3 bases and V 6 bases, and 5 bases lay outside the gene matches. Germline CDR1 and CDR2: LNHDA and SQIVND (reference sequence). The CDR3 has 15 amino acids. The chain's CDR3 is CASRRTSDDTGELFF. CDR3 bases read: TGTGCCAGTAGAAGGACTAGCGATGACACCGGGGAG.

This clone was seen ten or more times. The sequence runs out 3 residues before the end of the CDR3; the remainder is reconstructed from the germline J gene. J is TRBJ1-5 and V is TRBV11-2, with unresolved D. Per germline, CDR1 SGHAT and CDR2 FQNNGV. The CDR3 length is 14 residues. Trimming stripped 2 bases from V and 1 base from J, with 6 bases between. The part of the CDR3 DNA that was read is TGTGCCAGCAGCTTACAATCCAGCAATCAGCCC. Its protein product is CASSLQSSNQP. The complete CDR3 reads CASSLQSSNQPQHF.

Points on this clone: The sequence runs out 3 residues before the end of the CDR3; the remainder is reconstructed from the germline J gene. V gene TRBV13 combines with J gene TRBJ2-1, with 10 bases fitting TRBD2. The trim removed 0 bases at V and 9 bases at J, leaving 11 bases unmatched. This CDR3 is built from 17 residues. Per germline, CDR1 PRHDT and CDR2 FYEKMQ (reference sequence). CDR3 sequence reads: CASSLGLGLAGDGEQFF. CDR3 bases read: TGTGCCAGCAGCTTAGGCCTAGGGCTAGCGGGAGATGGTGAG.

Many counts were recorded for this clone. The CDR3 end falls 3 residues outside the read, so it is completed with the germline J gene. The chain combines TRBV20-1 with TRBJ2-2, with 16 bases fitting TRBD2. Looked up from germline, CDR1 is DFQATT and CDR2 is SNEGSKA (reference sequence). V gave up 4 bases and J gave up 6 bases; unmatched junction bases: 5. This CDR3 has 16 residues. This CDR3 reads CSATGLAGGPSGELFF. The covered CDR3 bases are TGCAGTGCTACGGGACTAGCGGGAGGGCCCTCCGGGGAG.

This clone was recorded at least ten times. The read terminates 3 residues ahead of where the CDR3 ends, so the germline J gene completes it. V is TRBV20-1 and J is TRBJ2-5, with TRBD2 matching 12 bases. V trimming: 4 bases; J trimming: 4 bases; junction bases outside the gene matches: 1. Germline CDR1 reads DFQATT; CDR2 reads SNEGSKA (reference sequence). The CDR3 sequence is 13 residues long. Incomplete CDR3 DNA: TGCAGTGCTATGACTAGCGGGAGAGAGACC. Protein sequence: CSAMTSGRET. The entire CDR3 is CSAMTSGRETQYF.

The sample holds a few counts of this clone. The read gets to within 3 residues of the CDR3 end, and the germline J gene fills in the rest. This sequence joins TRBV7-9 and TRBJ2-1; no firm D call. The ends were cut back, 1 base at V and 9 bases at J, with 10 bases in the middle. Germline CDR1 SEHNR, CDR2 FQNEAQ (reference sequence). The CDR3 contains 13 residues. The CDR3 loop reads CASSLELSTEQFF. The covered CDR3 bases are TGTGCCAGCAGCTTAGAGCTGAGCACTGAG.

This clone was seen a few times. The observed sequence ends 3 residues before the CDR3 terminus, with the missing tail filled in from the germline J gene. The rearrangement joins TRBV10-3 to TRBJ1-6, with D tentatively TRBD1 (5 bases). The V end lost 7 bases, the J end lost 10 bases, and 14 bases lay between the germline ends. Germline CDR1 reads ENHRY; CDR2 reads SYGVKD. There are 13 residues in the CDR3. CDR3: CAITGGMLSPLHF. The part of the CDR3 DNA that was read is TGTGCCATCACGGGGGGTATGTTATCACCC.

Only a few counts were recorded for this clone. The read gets to within 3 residues of the CDR3 end, and the germline J gene fills in the rest. The sample contains more than one DNA sequence encoding this CDR3. The rearrangement links TRBV7-2 to TRBJ1-2, with 8 bases matching TRBD1. Germline V gives CDR1 SGHTA, CDR2 FQGNSA. This CDR3 is built from 15 residues. The DNA read from the CDR3 is TGTGCCAGCAGCTTATCACCCCTGACAGGGGAGGGG. This gives the protein CASSLSPLTGEG. The whole CDR3 is CASSLSPLTGEGYTF.

This clone occurred many times. Read sequence stops 3 residues before the CDR3 end, and the germline J gene provides the missing end. The gene calls are TRBV7-2 and TRBJ2-3, with a weak D call TRBD1 (6 bases). With 3 bases removed from V and 3 bases from J, the gap between germline ends came to 13 bases. The CDR3 covers 15 residues. The V gene's germline CDR1 is SGHTA and CDR2 FQGNSA. The CDR3 here is CASSFSQGSTDTQYF. Partial CDR3 DNA: TGTGCCAGCAGCTTTTCCCAGGGGAGTACAGATACG.

This clone was detected many times. The sequenced fragment ends 3 residues before the CDR3 boundary, so the rest is inferred from the germline J gene. V gene TRBV4-2 combines with J gene TRBJ2-1; 13 bases align to TRBD2. Trimming removed 4 bases from V and 8 bases from J; junction bases left unmatched: 8. The CDR3 is 16 residues long. Germline CDR1 LGHNA, CDR2 YNFKEQ. The covered CDR3 bases are TGTGCCAGCAGCCGACGGACTAGCGGGAGTGTCGATGAG. Its translation: CASSRRTSGSVDE. The complete CDR3 reads CASSRRTSGSVDEQFF.

This clone came up a few times. The read finishes 3 residues shy of the CDR3 end, and the germline J gene is used to complete it. This chain connects TRBV2 to TRBJ1-1, with D unresolved. The V and J ends lost 1 base and 5 bases respectively, with 8 bases between them. The length of the CDR3 is 13 residues. Germline V gene lookup returns CDR1 SNHLY and CDR2 FYNNEI. This CDR3 is CASSEEAETEAFF. The DNA read from the CDR3 is TGTGCCAGCAGTGAAGAGGCAGAGACTGAA.

This clone has ten or more counts. The DNA ends 3 residues before the CDR3 does, and the rest of the CDR3 is filled in from the germline J gene. This sequence joins TRBV30 and TRBJ1-5; the match to TRBD1 covers 7 bases. The V gene's germline CDR1 is GTSNPN and CDR2 SVGIG (reference sequence). The CDR3 length is 13 residues. Partial CDR3 DNA: TGTGCCTGGAGGGGGACAGATCTCGGACCC. This translates into CAWRGTDLGP. From start to end, the CDR3 is CAWRGTDLGPQHF.

The CDR3 bases that were read are TGTGCCAGTAGTATTGAGGTAAATCAGCCC. This codes for CASSIEVNQP. In full, the CDR3 reads CASSIEVNQPQHF. V is TRBV19 and J is TRBJ1-5; D remains unclear. The sequenced fragment ends 3 residues before the CDR3 boundary, so the rest is inferred from the germline J gene. This CDR3 comprises 13 residues. The ends were cut back, 3 bases at V and 4 bases at J, with 7 bases in the middle. Germline V gives CDR1 LNHDA, CDR2 SQIVND (reference sequence).

Many counts were recorded for this clone. Read sequence stops 3 residues before the CDR3 end, and the germline J gene provides the missing end. The chain recombines TRBV19 with TRBJ1-1, with D maybe TRBD1 (5 bases). CDR3 length equals 12 residues. Germline CDR1 and CDR2: LNHDA and SQIVND (reference sequence). This CDR3 reads CASTTGNWEAFF. Incomplete CDR3 DNA: TGTGCCAGTACCACAGGTAATTGGGAA.

This clone occurred many times. The read gets to within 3 residues of the CDR3 end, and the germline J gene fills in the rest. The rearrangement joins TRBV7-2 to TRBJ1-5; TRBD1 aligns across 8 bases. Trimming removed 5 bases from V and 6 bases from J; junction bases left unmatched: 6. Germline assignment: CDR1 SGHTA and CDR2 FQGNSA. The CDR3 runs 14 residues. The CDR3 DNA, read in part, is TGTGCCAGCAGCGTGCAGGGGGCTTTTCAGCCC. It yields the protein CASSVQGAFQP. The entire CDR3 protein reads CASSVQGAFQPQHF.

This clone was detected ten times or more. Coverage ceases 3 residues before the CDR3 finishes, and the germline J gene fills in the end. The chain uses TRBV4-2 and TRBJ2-7, with 9 positions matching TRBD1. Germline CDR1 is LGHNA and CDR2 is YNFKEQ. V was clipped by 1 base and J by 2 bases; unmatched bases: 3. The CDR3 spans 15 residues. CDR3 sequence reads: CASSQGDRVTYEQYF. CDR3 bases read: TGTGCCAGCAGCCAAGGGGACAGGGTCACCTACGAG.

This clone was seen repeatedly, ten times or more. The read stops 3 residues short of the end of the CDR3; the missing end is completed from the germline J gene. This chain uses TRBV20-1 with TRBJ2-1, with 11 bases aligning to TRBD2. Losses at the gene ends were 6 bases for V and 0 bases for J; bases not matched to a gene: 10. The CDR3 spans 17 residues. The germline CDR1 and CDR2 sequences are DFQATT and SNEGSKA (reference sequence). CDR3 bases read: TGCAGTGCCCCCTTGGGACTAGCGGTGAGCTCCTACAATGAG. Translated, it gives CSAPLGLAVSSYNE. The whole CDR3 sequence reads CSAPLGLAVSSYNEQFF.

In this sample, this clone turned up many times. The CDR3 extends 3 residues past the end of the read, so its final part is completed from the germline J gene. This chain links TRBV5-1 with TRBJ2-7, with 10 bases that match TRBD2. This CDR3 region has 17 residues. The V gene's germline CDR1 is SGHRS and CDR2 YFSETQ. J lost 4 bases, V lost 0 bases, and 10 bases had no gene match. The sequenced part of the CDR3 DNA is TGCGCCAGCAGCTTGGCCGTGCTAGCGGGAGTGTGGTACGAG. It encodes CASSLAVLAGVWYE. The whole CDR3 region reads CASSLAVLAGVWYEQYF.